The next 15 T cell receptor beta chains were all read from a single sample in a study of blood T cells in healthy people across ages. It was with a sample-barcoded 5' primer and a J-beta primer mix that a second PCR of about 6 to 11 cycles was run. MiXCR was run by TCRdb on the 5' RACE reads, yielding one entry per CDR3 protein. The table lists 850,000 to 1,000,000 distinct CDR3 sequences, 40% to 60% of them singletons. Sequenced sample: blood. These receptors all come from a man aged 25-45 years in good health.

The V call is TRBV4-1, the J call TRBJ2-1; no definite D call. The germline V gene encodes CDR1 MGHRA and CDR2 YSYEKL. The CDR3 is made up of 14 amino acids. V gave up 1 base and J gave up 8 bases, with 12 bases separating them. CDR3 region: CASSQGDLSYEQFF. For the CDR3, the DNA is TGCGCCAGCAGCCAAGGAGATCTCTCCTATGAGCAGTTCTTC.

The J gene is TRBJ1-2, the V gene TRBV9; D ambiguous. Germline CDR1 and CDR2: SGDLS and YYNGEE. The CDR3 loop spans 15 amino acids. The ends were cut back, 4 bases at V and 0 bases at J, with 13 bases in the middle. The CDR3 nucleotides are TGTGCCAGCAGCCTCAACACCGAAACTAACTATGGCTACACCTTC. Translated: CASSLNTETNYGYTF.

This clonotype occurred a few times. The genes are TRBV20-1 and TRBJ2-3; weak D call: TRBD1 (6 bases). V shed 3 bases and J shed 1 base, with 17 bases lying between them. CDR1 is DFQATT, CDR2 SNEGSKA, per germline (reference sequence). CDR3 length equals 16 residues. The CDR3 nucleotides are TGCAGTGCTAGCAGTCGCAGCAGGACAGGCACAGATACGCAGTATTTT. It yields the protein CSASSRSRTGTDTQYF.

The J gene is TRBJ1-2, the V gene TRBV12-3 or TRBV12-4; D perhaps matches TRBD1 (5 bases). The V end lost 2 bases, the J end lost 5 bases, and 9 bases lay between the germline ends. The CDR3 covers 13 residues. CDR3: CASSLLGEYGYTF. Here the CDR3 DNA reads TGTGCCAGCAGTTTATTGGGGGAGTATGGCTACACCTTC.

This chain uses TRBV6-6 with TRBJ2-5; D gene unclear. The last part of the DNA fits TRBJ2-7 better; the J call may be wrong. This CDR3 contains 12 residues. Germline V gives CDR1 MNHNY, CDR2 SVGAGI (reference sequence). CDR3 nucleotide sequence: TGTGCCAGCAGGTACCACCTGAACGAGCAGTACTTC. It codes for CASRYHLNEQYF.

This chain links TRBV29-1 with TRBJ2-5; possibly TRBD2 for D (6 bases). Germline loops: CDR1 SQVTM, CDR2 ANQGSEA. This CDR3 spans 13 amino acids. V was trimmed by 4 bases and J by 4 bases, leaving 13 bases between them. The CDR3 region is CSVVYSGRETQYF. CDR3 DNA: TGCAGCGTTGTGTATAGCGGCCGAGAGACCCAGTACTTC.

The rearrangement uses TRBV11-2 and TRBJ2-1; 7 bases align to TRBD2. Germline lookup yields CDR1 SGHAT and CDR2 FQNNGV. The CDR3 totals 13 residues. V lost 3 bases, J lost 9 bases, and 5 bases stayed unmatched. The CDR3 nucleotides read TGTGCCAGCAGCTTTGGGTCGGGAGGTGAGCAGTTCTTC. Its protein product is CASSFGSGGEQFF. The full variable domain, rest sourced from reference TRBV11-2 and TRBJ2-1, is EAGVAQSPRYKIIEKRQSVAFWCNPISGHATLYWYQQILGQGPKLLIQFQNNGVVDDSQLPKDRFSAERLKGVDSTLKIQPAKLEDSAVYLCASSFGSGGEQFFGPGTRLTVL.

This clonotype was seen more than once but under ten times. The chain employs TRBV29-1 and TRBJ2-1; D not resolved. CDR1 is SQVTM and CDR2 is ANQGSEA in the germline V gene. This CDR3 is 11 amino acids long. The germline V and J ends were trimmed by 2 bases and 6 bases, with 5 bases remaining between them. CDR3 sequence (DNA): TGCAGCGTTGAAAATCTCAATGAGCAGTTCTTC. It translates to CSVENLNEQFF.

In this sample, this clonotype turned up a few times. CDR3 sequence (DNA): TGTGCCAGCAACCAGGCCTCCTACGAGCAGTACTTC. It is translated as CASNQASYEQYF. This sequence joins TRBV6-1 and TRBJ2-7; D is ambiguous. V lost 7 bases and J lost 0, with 7 bases in between. Germline V gives CDR1 MNHNS, CDR2 SASEGT. The CDR3 is made up of 12 amino acids.

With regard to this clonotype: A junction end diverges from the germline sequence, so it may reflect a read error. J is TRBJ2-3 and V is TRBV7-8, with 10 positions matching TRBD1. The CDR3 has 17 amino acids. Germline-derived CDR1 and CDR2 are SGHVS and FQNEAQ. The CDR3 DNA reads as TGTGCCAGCAGCGGAGAGACAGGGGGCTTAGGCACAGAGACGCAGTATTTT. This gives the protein CASSGETGGLGTETQYF. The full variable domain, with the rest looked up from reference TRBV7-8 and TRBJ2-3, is GAGVSQSPRYKVAKRGQDVALRCDPISGHVSLFWYQQALGQGPEFLTYFQNEAQLDKSGLPSDRFFAERPEGSVSTLKIQRTQQEDSAVYLCASSGETGGLGTETQYFGPGTRLTVL.

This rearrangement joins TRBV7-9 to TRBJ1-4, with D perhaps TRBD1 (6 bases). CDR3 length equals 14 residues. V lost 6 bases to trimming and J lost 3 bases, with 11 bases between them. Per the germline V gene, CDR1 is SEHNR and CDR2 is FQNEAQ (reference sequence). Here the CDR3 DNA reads TGTGCCAGCAGGTCCCAGGGGTCTAATGAAAAACTGTTTTTT. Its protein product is CASRSQGSNEKLFF.

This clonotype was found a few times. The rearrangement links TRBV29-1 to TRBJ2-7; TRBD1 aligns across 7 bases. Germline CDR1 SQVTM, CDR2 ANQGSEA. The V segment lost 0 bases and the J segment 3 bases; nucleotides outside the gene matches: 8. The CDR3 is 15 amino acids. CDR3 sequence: CSVEDRQGVGYEQYF. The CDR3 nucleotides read TGCAGCGTTGAAGATAGGCAGGGGGTGGGCTACGAGCAGTACTTC.

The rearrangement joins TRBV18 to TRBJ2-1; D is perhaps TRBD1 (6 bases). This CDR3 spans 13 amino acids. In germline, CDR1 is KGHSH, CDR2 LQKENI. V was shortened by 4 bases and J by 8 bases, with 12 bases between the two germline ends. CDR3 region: CASSLQGAHEQFF. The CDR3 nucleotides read TGTGCCAGCTCACTACAGGGAGCGCATGAGCAGTTCTTC.

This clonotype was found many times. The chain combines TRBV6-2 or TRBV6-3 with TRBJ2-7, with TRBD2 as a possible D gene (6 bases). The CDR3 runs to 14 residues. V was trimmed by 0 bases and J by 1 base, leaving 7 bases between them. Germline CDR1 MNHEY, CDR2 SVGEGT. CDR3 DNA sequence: TGTGCCAGCAGTTACTCCGCGGGGTCCTACGAGCAGTACTTC. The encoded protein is CASSYSAGSYEQYF.

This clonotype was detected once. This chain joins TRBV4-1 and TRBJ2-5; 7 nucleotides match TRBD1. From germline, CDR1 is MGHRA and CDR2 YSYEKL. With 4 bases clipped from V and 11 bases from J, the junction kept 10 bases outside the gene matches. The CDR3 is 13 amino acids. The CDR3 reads CASSPIGQDKQYF. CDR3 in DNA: TGCGCCAGCAGCCCGATAGGACAGGATAAGCAGTACTTC.